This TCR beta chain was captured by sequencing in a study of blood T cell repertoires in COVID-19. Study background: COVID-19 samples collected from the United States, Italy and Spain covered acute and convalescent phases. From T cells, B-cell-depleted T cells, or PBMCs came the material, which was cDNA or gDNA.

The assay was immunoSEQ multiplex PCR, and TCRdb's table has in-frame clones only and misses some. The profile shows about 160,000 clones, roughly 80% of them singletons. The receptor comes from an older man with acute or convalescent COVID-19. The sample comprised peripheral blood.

The CDR3 DNA sequence: TGTGCCAGCAGCCGAGGACAGTTGAATTCACCCCTCCACTTT. Translated, it gives CASSRGQLNSPLHF. The rearrangement joins TRBV5-6 to TRBJ1-6; possibly TRBD1 for D (6 bases). Germline V gene lookup returns CDR1 SGHDT and CDR2 YYEEEE. The CDR3 consists of 14 residues. V was cut by 4 bases and J by 7 bases, with 12 bases left in between.